A single T cell receptor (beta chain) is shown here with its context. The target antigen is unknown. The data originate from a study of resident and recirculating memory T cells in vitiligo. CDR1 is MNHEY and CDR2 is SVGAGI in the germline V gene. With V trimmed by 2 bases and J by 11 bases, 12 bases remained unmatched. This CDR3 has 15 amino acids. Assay: immunoSEQ multiplex PCR; the TCRdb copy retains only in-frame clones and omits some. The sample yields 75,000 to 95,000 clones, under 95% seen once. Study-level findings and limits: Sequences differed between biopsy sites and patients, suggesting private specificity. Clonality differed among vitiligo lesions, with no unique dominant clone.

This sequence joins TRBV6-5 and TRBJ2-7; 10 nucleotides agree with TRBD2. The specimen sequenced was blood. This clonotype originated in a male donor with vitiligo. The CDR3 DNA sequence: TGTGCCAGCAGTTACGGAAGGCTAGCGGGAGCCCGGGAGTACTTC. Its translation: CASSYGRLAGAREYF.